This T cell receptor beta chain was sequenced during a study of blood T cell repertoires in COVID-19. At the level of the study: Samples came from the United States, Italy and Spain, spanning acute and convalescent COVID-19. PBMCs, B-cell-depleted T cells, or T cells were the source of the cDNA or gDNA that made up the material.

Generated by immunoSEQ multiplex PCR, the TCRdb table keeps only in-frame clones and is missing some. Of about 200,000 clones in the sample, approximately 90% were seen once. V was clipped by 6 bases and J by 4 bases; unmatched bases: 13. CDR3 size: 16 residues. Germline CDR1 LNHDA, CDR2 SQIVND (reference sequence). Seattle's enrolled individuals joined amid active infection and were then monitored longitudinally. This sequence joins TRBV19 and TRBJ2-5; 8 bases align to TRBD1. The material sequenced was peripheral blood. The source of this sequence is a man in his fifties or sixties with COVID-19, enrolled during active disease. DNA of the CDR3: TGTGCCAGTAGCCTAGCAGGGGGCGCTATTACAGAGACCCAGTACTTC. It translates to CASSLAGGAITETQYF.